The sequence of this T cell receptor beta chain was determined in a study of blood T cell repertoires in COVID-19. Across the whole study: Nucleic acid was either cDNA or gDNA, and it came from T cells, B-cell-depleted T cells, or PBMCs.

Trimming took 2 bases from V and 5 from J, leaving 19 bases between them. The CDR3 totals 17 residues. Per germline, CDR1 SGHVS and CDR2 FQNEAQ. Assay used: immunoSEQ multiplex PCR; TCRdb lists only in-frame clones, some missing. This sample carries around 370,000 clones, about nine tenths of them seen once, and the ten largest clones take approximately 7.4%. This clone appeared once. This receptor was obtained from a woman in her seventies with COVID-19, enrolled during active disease. The chain employs TRBV7-8 and TRBJ1-5; D is ambiguous. Sequences were obtained from peripheral blood. CDR3 sequence: CASSLSVLAERHQPQHF. CDR3 nucleotide sequence: TGTGCCAGCAGCTTATCCGTACTCGCGGAACGCCATCAGCCCCAGCATTTT.